This TCR beta chain was identified during a study of blood T cell repertoires in COVID-19. With 3 bases removed from V and 7 bases from J, the gap between germline ends came to 10 bases. CDR3 length: 14 residues. The germline V gene has CDR1 SGHAT and CDR2 FQDESV (reference sequence). The table came from immunoSEQ multiplex PCR; TCRdb's copy has only in-frame clones and leaves some out. Among 70,000 or so clones listed, 70% to 90% were seen once. The receptor's source is a man under 40 with acute or convalescent COVID-19. The sequenced material came from peripheral blood. The chain links TRBV11-1 to TRBJ1-6; tentative D call: TRBD1 (6 bases). CDR3 loop: CASSFRQANSPLHF. In nucleotides, the CDR3 is TGTGCCAGCAGCTTCCGACAGGCCAATTCACCCCTCCACTTT. The whole variable domain, remainder taken from reference TRBV11-1 and TRBJ1-6, is EAEVAQSPRYKITEKSQAVAFWCDPISGHATLYWYRQILGQGPELLVQFQDESVVDDSQLPKDRFSAERLKGVDSTLKIQPAELGDSAMYLCASSFRQANSPLHFGNGTRLTVT.